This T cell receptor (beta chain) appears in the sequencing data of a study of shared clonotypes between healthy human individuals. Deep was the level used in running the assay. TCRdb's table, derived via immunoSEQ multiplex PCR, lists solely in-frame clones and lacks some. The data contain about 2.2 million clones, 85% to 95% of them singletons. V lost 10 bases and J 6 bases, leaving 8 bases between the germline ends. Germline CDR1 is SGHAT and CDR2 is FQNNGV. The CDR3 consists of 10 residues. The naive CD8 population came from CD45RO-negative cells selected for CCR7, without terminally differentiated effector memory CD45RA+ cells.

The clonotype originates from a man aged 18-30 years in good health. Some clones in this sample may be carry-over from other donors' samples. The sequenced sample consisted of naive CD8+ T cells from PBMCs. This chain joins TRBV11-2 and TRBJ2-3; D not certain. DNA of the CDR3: TGTGCCACGCATTTCGATACGCAGTATTTT. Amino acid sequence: CATHFDTQYF.